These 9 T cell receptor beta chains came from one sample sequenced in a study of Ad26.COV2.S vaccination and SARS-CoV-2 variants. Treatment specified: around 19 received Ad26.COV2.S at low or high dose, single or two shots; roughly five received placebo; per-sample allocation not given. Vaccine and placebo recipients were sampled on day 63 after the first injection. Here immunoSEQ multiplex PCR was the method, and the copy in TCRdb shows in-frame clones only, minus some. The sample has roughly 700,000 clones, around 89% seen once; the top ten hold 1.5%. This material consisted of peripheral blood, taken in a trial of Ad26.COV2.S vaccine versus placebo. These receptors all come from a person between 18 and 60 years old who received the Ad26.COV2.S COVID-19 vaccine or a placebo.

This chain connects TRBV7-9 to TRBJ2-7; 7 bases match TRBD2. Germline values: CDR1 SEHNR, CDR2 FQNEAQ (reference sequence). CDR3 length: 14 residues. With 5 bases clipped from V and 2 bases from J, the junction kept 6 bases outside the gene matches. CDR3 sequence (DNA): TGTGCCAGCAGCACAAGCGGGGCGCCCTACGAGCAGTACTTC. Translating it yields CASSTSGAPYEQYF.

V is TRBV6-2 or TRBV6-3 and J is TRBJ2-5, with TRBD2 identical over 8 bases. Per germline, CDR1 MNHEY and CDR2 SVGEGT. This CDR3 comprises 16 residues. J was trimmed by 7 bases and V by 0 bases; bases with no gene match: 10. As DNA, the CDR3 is TGTGCCAGCAGTTACTCGGGCGGGGGGCCTTCAGGGACCCAGTACTTC. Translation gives CASSYSGGGPSGTQYF.

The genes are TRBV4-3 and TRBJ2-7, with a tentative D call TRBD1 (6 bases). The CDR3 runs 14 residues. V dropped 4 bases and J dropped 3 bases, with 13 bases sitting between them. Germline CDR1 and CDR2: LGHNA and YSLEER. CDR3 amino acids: CASSPGRGHYEQYF. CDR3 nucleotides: TGCGCCAGCAGCCCAGGCAGGGGACACTACGAGCAGTACTTC.

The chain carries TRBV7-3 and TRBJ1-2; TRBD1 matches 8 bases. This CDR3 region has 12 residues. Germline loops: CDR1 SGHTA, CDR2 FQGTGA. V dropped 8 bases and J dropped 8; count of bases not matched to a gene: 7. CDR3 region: CASGTGDSGYTF. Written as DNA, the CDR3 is TGTGCCAGCGGGACAGGTGATTCGGGCTACACCTTC. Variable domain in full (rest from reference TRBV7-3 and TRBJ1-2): GAGVSQTPSNKVTEKGKYVELRCDPISGHTALYWYRQSLGQGPEFLIYFQGTGAADDSGLPNDRFFAVRPEGSVSTLKIQRTERGDSAVYLCASGTGDSGYTFGSGTRLTVV.

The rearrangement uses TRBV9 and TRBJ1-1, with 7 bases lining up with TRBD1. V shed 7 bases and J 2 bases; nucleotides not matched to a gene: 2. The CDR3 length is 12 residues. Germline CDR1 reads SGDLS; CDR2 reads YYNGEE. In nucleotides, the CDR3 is TGTGCCAGCCCAGGGGGTAACACTGAAGCTTTCTTT. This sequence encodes CASPGGNTEAFF.

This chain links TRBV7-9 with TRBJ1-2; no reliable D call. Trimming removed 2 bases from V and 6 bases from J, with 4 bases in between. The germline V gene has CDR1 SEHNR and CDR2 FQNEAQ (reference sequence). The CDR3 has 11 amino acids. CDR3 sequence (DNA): TGTGCCAGCAGCTTACCGGATGGCTACACCTTC. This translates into CASSLPDGYTF.

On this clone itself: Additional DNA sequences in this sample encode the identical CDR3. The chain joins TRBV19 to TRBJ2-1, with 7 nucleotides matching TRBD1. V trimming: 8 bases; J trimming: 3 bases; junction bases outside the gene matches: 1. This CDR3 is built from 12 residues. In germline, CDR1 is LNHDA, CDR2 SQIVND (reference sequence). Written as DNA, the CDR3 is TGTGCCAGTCGGGACAGCTACAATGAGCAGTTCTTC. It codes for CASRDSYNEQFF.

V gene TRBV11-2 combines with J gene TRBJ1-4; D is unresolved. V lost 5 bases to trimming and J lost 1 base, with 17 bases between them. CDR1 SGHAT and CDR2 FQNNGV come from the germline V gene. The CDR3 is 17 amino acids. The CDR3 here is CASSLAGGWETNEKLFF. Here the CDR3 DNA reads TGTGCCAGCAGCCTAGCGGGCGGGTGGGAAACTAATGAAAAACTGTTTTTT.

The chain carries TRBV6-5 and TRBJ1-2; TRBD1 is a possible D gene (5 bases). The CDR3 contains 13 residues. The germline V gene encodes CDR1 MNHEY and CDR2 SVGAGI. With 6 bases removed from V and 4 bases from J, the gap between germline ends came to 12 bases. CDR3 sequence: CASRSDKGYGYTF. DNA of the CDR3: TGTGCCAGCAGATCGGACAAGGGCTATGGCTACACCTTC.